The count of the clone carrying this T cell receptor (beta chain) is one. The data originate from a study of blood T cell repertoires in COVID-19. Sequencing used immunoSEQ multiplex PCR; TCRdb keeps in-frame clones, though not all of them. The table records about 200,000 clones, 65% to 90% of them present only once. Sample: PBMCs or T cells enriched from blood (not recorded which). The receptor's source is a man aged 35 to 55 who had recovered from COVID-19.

CDR3 sequence: CASSLGLAGGPVAETQYF. CDR3 sequence (DNA): TGTGCCAGCAGCTTGGGACTAGCGGGAGGGCCGGTCGCGGAGACCCAGTACTTC. The chain has TRBV5-8 and TRBJ2-5; 14 bases match TRBD2. The CDR3 is 18 residues long. The junction had 9 bases not matched to a gene; V was cut back by 0 bases and J by 5 bases. Germline loops: CDR1 SGHTS, CDR2 YDEGEE.